The 31 T cell receptor beta chains listed next were all sequenced from one sample in a study of graft-versus-host responses after intestinal transplantation. Libraries were prepared by immunoSEQ multiplex PCR; TCRdb keeps only in-frame clonotypes and omits some of them. The sample lists about 10,000 clones; over 30% were seen once. Irradiated, violet-dye-labeled stimulators (around 200,000) were plated alongside around 200,000 CFSE-labeled responders. Sequencing used alloreactive CD8+ T cells from a mixed lymphocyte reaction culture, obtained before intestinal transplant. The subset denotes: CFSE-low proliferating T cells sorted from roughly 6-day pre-transplant mixed lymphocyte reaction (GvH or HvG direction). The receptors were sampled from a human patient who received an intestinal transplant.

This clone was observed a handful of times. The chain links TRBV6-1 to TRBJ1-1; unclear D gene. The CDR3 runs 17 residues. From germline, CDR1 is MNHNS and CDR2 SASEGT. V lost 2 bases and J 0 bases, leaving 16 bases between the germline ends. The DNA of the CDR3 is TGTGCCAGCAGTGAATCGAGAGGGTGGAATATGAACACTGAAGCTTTCTTT. This translates into CASSESRGWNMNTEAFF.

In regard to this clone: One junction end disagrees with the germline gene, perhaps due to a read error. V and J are TRBV9 and TRBJ2-7; 7 positions agree with TRBD1. CDR3 length: 13 residues. Germline CDR1 SGDLS, CDR2 YYNGEE. CDR3 residues: CASSVAQDRAQHF. DNA for the CDR3: TGTGCCAGCAGCGTAGCCCAAGACAGGGCTCAGCACTTC.

The chain couples TRBV27 to TRBJ2-1; D is unclear. Trimming pared 3 bases from V and 4 bases from J, leaving 7 bases between. Germline V lookup: CDR1 MNHEY, CDR2 SMNVEV (reference sequence). CDR3 length equals 13 residues. The CDR3 nucleotides are TGTGCCAGCAGTTTCGCGATTTACAATGAGCAGTTCTTC. It encodes CASSFAIYNEQFF.

This clone was picked up a small number of times. This chain links TRBV28 with TRBJ2-1; D unclear. From germline, CDR1 is MDHEN and CDR2 SYDVKM. The CDR3 spans 16 residues. V was clipped by 2 bases and J by 0 bases, with 11 bases between them. The CDR3 spells CASSLVGRHSYNEQFF. The CDR3, as DNA: TGTGCCAGCAGTTTAGTGGGCCGGCACTCCTACAATGAGCAGTTCTTC.

The V call is TRBV9, the J call TRBJ1-1; the D gene is possibly TRBD1 (5 bases). V was cut by 4 bases and J by 10 bases, with 14 bases left in between. Germline CDR1 SGDLS, CDR2 YYNGEE. CDR3 size: 12 residues. CDR3 loop: CASSRRRGRAFF. CDR3 in DNA: TGTGCCAGCAGCCGTAGGAGGGGTAGAGCTTTCTTT.

The chain joins TRBV27 to TRBJ2-7; a weak D match, TRBD2 (7 bases). Looked up from germline, CDR1 is MNHEY and CDR2 is SMNVEV (reference sequence). This CDR3 region has 14 residues. Trimming took off 8 bases at V and 2 bases at J, with 16 bases between the two ends. CDR3 residues: CASAWGGPPYEQYF. CDR3 nucleotides: TGTGCCAGCGCCTGGGGGGGCCCCCCCTACGAGCAGTACTTC.

This clone was seen a few times. The rearrangement joins TRBV13 to TRBJ1-3; weak D call: TRBD1 (6 bases). CDR1 and CDR2 from the germline V gene are PRHDT and FYEKMQ (reference sequence). V gave up 4 bases and J gave up 7 bases, with 17 bases separating them. The CDR3 contains 15 residues. CDR3 region: CASSSSEGRGNTIYF. CDR3 in DNA: TGTGCCAGCAGCTCATCCGAGGGCAGGGGTAACACCATATATTTT.

This rearrangement joins TRBV7-6 to TRBJ2-7, with 8 bases matching TRBD1. V lost 2 bases and J lost 7; bases outside the gene matches: 16. The CDR3 runs to 17 residues. Germline V CDR1 and CDR2: SGHVS, FNYEAQ. The CDR3: CASSLLSPGGPREEQYF. DNA for the CDR3: TGTGCCAGCAGCTTATTGAGCCCAGGGGGCCCGCGAGAGGAGCAGTACTTC.

The chain links TRBV15 to TRBJ1-5, with 8 bases lining up with TRBD1. CDR1 LNHNV and CDR2 YYDKDF come from the germline V gene (reference sequence). This CDR3 has 17 residues. The V gene end was trimmed by 5 bases and the J gene end by 4 bases; junction bases not matched to a gene: 13. As DNA, the CDR3 is TGTGCCACCAGCCGGAACCCGACAGGGGATAGAAATCAGCCCCAGCATTTT. Protein: CATSRNPTGDRNQPQHF.

This clone was observed once. The rearrangement joins TRBV21-1 to TRBJ2-2; TRBD2, the table's D call, lacks a check against the DNA. TRBV21-1 is tagged as a pseudogene. The CDR3 covers 17 residues. CDR3 DNA: TGTGCCAGCAGCAAAGGCAGGACTAGCGCGAACACCGGGGAGCTGTTTTTT. Its translation: CASSKGRTSANTGELFF.

The chain couples TRBV15 to TRBJ2-1, with 8 bases that match TRBD1. The CDR3 consists of 16 residues. Germline values: CDR1 LNHNV, CDR2 YYDKDF (reference sequence). V was pared by 4 bases and J by 0 bases, with 5 bases of the junction left unmatched. CDR3 nucleotides: TGTGCCACCAGCAAACTCCAGGGGGCCTCCTACAATGAGCAGTTCTTC. Translating it yields CATSKLQGASYNEQFF.

The rearrangement links TRBV7-9 to TRBJ1-4; D possibly corresponds to TRBD1 (5 bases). The CDR3 length is 18 residues. Trimming pared 4 bases from V and 2 bases from J, leaving 20 bases between. Germline CDR1 reads SEHNR; CDR2 reads FQNEAQ (reference sequence). The CDR3 DNA reads TGTGCCAGCAGCTCCTGGGGGGGGTTCCCCCCCACTAATGAAAAACTGTTTTTT. Translated, it gives CASSSWGGFPPTNEKLFF.

V and J are TRBV13 and TRBJ1-2; 7 nucleotides agree with TRBD1. CDR1 PRHDT and CDR2 FYEKMQ come from the germline V gene (reference sequence). This CDR3 spans 12 amino acids. V lost 5 bases and J lost 8; bases outside the gene matches: 5. Here the CDR3 reads CASSLGTVGYTF. DNA for the CDR3: TGTGCCAGCAGCCTGGGGACAGTAGGCTACACCTTC.

This sequence joins TRBV6-1 and TRBJ1-2, with 8 bases identical to TRBD1. This CDR3 has 16 residues. V lost 1 base and J lost 6; bases outside the gene matches: 10. Per germline, CDR1 MNHNS and CDR2 SASEGT. The CDR3 is CASSEEPTGQGNGYTF. The CDR3 DNA is TGTGCCAGCAGTGAAGAGCCCACCGGACAGGGCAATGGCTACACCTTC.

The chain carries TRBV28 and TRBJ2-7; 7 bases are shared with TRBD1. The CDR3 runs to 12 residues. After removal of 6 bases from V and 5 bases from J, the junction contained 4 bases not matched to a gene. CDR1 is MDHEN and CDR2 is SYDVKM in the germline V gene. The CDR3 reads CASRDRVHEQYF. The CDR3 nucleotides are TGTGCCAGCAGAGACAGGGTGCACGAGCAGTACTTC.

This chain links TRBV4-2 with TRBJ2-7, with a weak D call TRBD2 (6 bases). CDR3 length equals 16 residues. Germline V gives CDR1 LGHNA, CDR2 YNFKEQ. V lost 1 base to trimming and J lost 2 bases, with 15 bases between them. CDR3 coding DNA: TGTGCCAGCAGCCAAGGCCCCCGCGGGGCTACCTACGAGCAGTACTTC. Translation: CASSQGPRGATYEQYF.

The chain has TRBV5-6 and TRBJ2-3, with 7 bases matching TRBD1. This CDR3 contains 14 residues. The ends lost 0 bases at V and 5 bases at J; junction bases unmatched: 3. Germline V gives CDR1 SGHDT, CDR2 YYEEEE. In DNA, the CDR3 is TGTGCCAGCAGCTTGGCAGGGGGAAGAGATACGCAGTATTTT. Translating gives CASSLAGGRDTQYF.

This clone has more than one count but fewer than ten. This chain links TRBV6-6 with TRBJ1-1; 7 bases are shared with TRBD1. With V trimmed by 4 bases and J by 11 bases, 7 bases remained unmatched. Germline V lookup: CDR1 MNHNY, CDR2 SVGAGI (reference sequence). CDR3 length: 12 amino acids. The CDR3 loop reads CASSFPDRMAFF. The DNA for the CDR3 is TGTGCCAGCAGTTTCCCGGACAGGATGGCTTTCTTT.

This rearrangement joins TRBV28 to TRBJ2-1; the D gene is possibly TRBD2 (5 bases). The germline V and J ends were trimmed by 3 bases and 5 bases, with 8 bases remaining between them. The CDR3 sequence is 13 residues long. Germline V gene sequence: CDR1 MDHEN, CDR2 SYDVKM. The DNA for the CDR3 is TGTGCCAGCAGTTTCCGGGGTCACAATGAGCAGTTCTTC. Translating it yields CASSFRGHNEQFF.

This clone was seen more than once but under ten times. V gene TRBV27 combines with J gene TRBJ2-3, with D uncertain. V lost 3 bases and J 4 bases, leaving 2 bases between the germline ends. The CDR3 loop spans 11 amino acids. CDR1 is MNHEY, CDR2 SMNVEV, per germline (reference sequence). Written as DNA, the CDR3 is TGTGCCAGCAGTTTCGCAGATACGCAGTATTTT. It specifies CASSFADTQYF.

This clone turned up a few times. This chain links TRBV27 with TRBJ1-1; no firm D call. The V end lost 2 bases, the J end lost 12 bases, and 10 bases lay between the germline ends. Looked up from germline, CDR1 is MNHEY and CDR2 is SMNVEV (reference sequence). The CDR3 totals 11 residues. CDR3 nucleotide sequence: TGTGCCAGCAGTTTAAACGCTGAGACTTTCTTT. This encodes CASSLNAETFF.

The V call is TRBV29-1, the J call TRBJ2-3; the match to TRBD2 covers 8 bases. The V gene end was trimmed by 2 bases and the J gene end by 0 bases; junction bases not matched to a gene: 16. Germline CDR1 and CDR2: SQVTM and ANQGSEA. The CDR3 loop spans 19 amino acids. CDR3 DNA sequence: TGCAGCGTTGAAAGCGGGAGACCCAATCATAAATCTAGCACAGATACGCAGTATTTT. Its protein product is CSVESGRPNHKSSTDTQYF.

V usage is TRBV7-9 and J usage is TRBJ2-7, with TRBD2 as a possible D gene (6 bases). This CDR3 region has 13 residues. Trimming took off 5 bases at V and 2 bases at J, with 10 bases between the two ends. CDR1 SEHNR and CDR2 FQNEAQ come from the germline V gene (reference sequence). The DNA of the CDR3 is TGTGCCAGCAGCCCCCCGGGGGCCTACGAGCAGTACTTC. Translated, it gives CASSPPGAYEQYF.

By share of the sample, this clone is medium-sized. The chain is built from TRBV19 and TRBJ2-2; no firm D call. The germline V gene has CDR1 LNHDA and CDR2 SQIVND (reference sequence). The CDR3 covers 13 residues. Trimming removed 6 bases from V and 3 bases from J, with 8 bases in between. CDR3 sequence reads: CASSRRYTGELFF. CDR3 sequence (DNA): TGTGCCAGTAGCCGGAGATACACCGGGGAGCTGTTTTTT.

The chain has TRBV19 and TRBJ1-5; D unclear. The V and J ends lost 6 bases and 3 bases respectively, with 15 bases between them. This CDR3 is 15 amino acids long. CDR1 and CDR2 (germline): LNHDA, SQIVND (reference sequence). In DNA form, the CDR3 reads TGTGCCAGTAGGGCCCTAGACGGTCCCAATCAGCCCCAGCATTTT. Translating it yields CASRALDGPNQPQHF.

The chain is built from TRBV7-9 and TRBJ1-3; D possibly corresponds to TRBD1 (5 bases). V dropped 6 bases and J dropped 4 bases, with 19 bases sitting between them. Germline V gives CDR1 SEHNR, CDR2 FQNEAQ (reference sequence). The CDR3 spans 16 residues. The CDR3 spells CASSSGLPRPGNTIYF. CDR3 nucleotides: TGTGCCAGCAGTTCGGGACTACCGAGGCCAGGAAACACCATATATTTT.

The rearrangement links TRBV7-9 to TRBJ1-1, with 8 bases matching TRBD1. The CDR3 covers 13 residues. Per germline, CDR1 SEHNR and CDR2 FQNEAQ (reference sequence). J lost 8 bases, V lost 1 base, and 3 bases had no gene match. DNA for the CDR3: TGTGCCAGCAGCTTAGGGACAGGGTTAGAAGCTTTCTTT. Amino acid sequence: CASSLGTGLEAFF.

The rearrangement links TRBV6-5 to TRBJ1-2, with 10 bases aligning to TRBD1. Germline assignment: CDR1 MNHEY and CDR2 SVGAGI. V dropped 0 bases and J dropped 5; count of bases not matched to a gene: 3. This CDR3 is 15 amino acids long. The CDR3 here is CASSYSTGGGYGYTF. For the CDR3, the DNA is TGTGCCAGCAGTTACTCGACAGGGGGCGGGTATGGCTACACCTTC.

This clone was observed a handful of times. The chain is built from TRBV6-6 and TRBJ2-7, with D hard to call. Per the germline V gene, CDR1 is MNHNY and CDR2 is SVGAGI (reference sequence). V gave up 6 bases and J gave up 2 bases, with 8 bases separating them. The CDR3 runs 12 residues. In DNA, the CDR3 is TGTGCCAGCAGCTACCCCACCTACGAGCAGTACTTC. It specifies CASSYPTYEQYF.

The genes are TRBV13 and TRBJ1-1; tentatively, D is TRBD1 (5 bases). Germline-derived CDR1 and CDR2 are PRHDT and FYEKMQ (reference sequence). The V and J ends lost 2 bases and 4 bases respectively, with 11 bases between them. The CDR3 contains 14 residues. The CDR3 here is CASSLRGFSTEAFF. Here the CDR3 DNA reads TGTGCCAGCAGCTTACGGGGGTTCAGCACTGAAGCTTTCTTT. The full variable domain, completed using reference TRBV13 and TRBJ1-1, is AAGVIQSPRHLIKEKRETATLKCYPIPRHDTVYWYQQGPGQDPQFLISFYEKMQSDKGSIPDRFSAQQFSDYHSELNMSSLELGDSALYFCASSLRGFSTEAFFGQGTRLTVV.

The chain recombines TRBV7-9 with TRBJ2-3, with D perhaps matching TRBD1 (6 bases). Germline assignment: CDR1 SEHNR and CDR2 FQNEAQ (reference sequence). The V and J ends lost 5 bases and 2 bases respectively, with 17 bases between them. The CDR3 has 16 residues. CDR3 DNA sequence: TGTGCCAGCAGCCCTACGGGGACAAAGGACACAGATACGCAGTATTTT. Its translation: CASSPTGTKDTDTQYF.